A selection of T cell receptor beta chains follows, all from one sample in a study of beta chain features in type 1 diabetes. Sequencing used immunoSEQ multiplex PCR; TCRdb keeps in-frame clones, though not all of them. The sample records about 260,000 clones, around 21% being singletons. Specimen: naive CD4+ T cells from blood. The receptors shown here come from a woman aged 35 to 49 with type 1 diabetes. The CDR3 runs from the conserved cysteine through the conserved F or W. D genes are given only for firm matches. Some rows have no size entry. The others give once, few or many, or a class for an expanded clone.

size | D | J | V | DNA | CDR3
. | . | TRBJ1-4 | TRBV7-8 | TGTGCCAGCAAGGGGAGGAATGAAAAACTGTTTTTT | CASKGRNEKLFF
few | . | TRBJ2-7 | TRBV28 | TGTGCCAGCAGTTTGTACGGGGGACCCTACGAGCAGTACTTC | CASSLYGGPYEQYF
. | . | TRBJ2-5 | TRBV25-1 | TGTGCCACCCGAGGGTGGGTGGGAGAGACCCAGTACTTC | CATRGWVGETQYF
few | . | TRBJ1-1 | TRBV9 | TGTGCCAGCAGCGCGCTCGGGGGGAACACTGAAGCTTTCTTT | CASSALGGNTEAFF
few | . | TRBJ2-7 | TRBV5-1 | TGCGCCAGCAGCCCCCCCGGTGGGGGGAGCGAGCAGTACTTC | CASSPPGGGSEQYF
once | TRBD2 | TRBJ2-1 | TRBV5-1 | TGCGCCAGCAGCTTGGAAGGGACTAGCGGGAGTGGCAATGAGCAGTTCTTC | CASSLEGTSGSGNEQFF
. | TRBD1 | TRBJ2-1 | TRBV27 | TGTGCCAGCAGCCCGGACAGGCGCAATGAGCAGTTCTTC | CASSPDRRNEQFF
few | TRBD1 | TRBJ2-7 | TRBV15 | TGTGCCACCAGCAGGACCCGGACAGGGGGCAACGAGCAGTACTTC | CATSRTRTGGNEQYF
. | . | TRBJ1-1 | TRBV15 | TGTGCCACCAGCAGAGATGGAGTCGAAGCTTTCTTT | CATSRDGVEAFF
. | . | TRBJ2-3 | TRBV29-1 | TGCAGCGTTGAACAGGGCACAGATACGCAGTATTTT | CSVEQGTDTQYF
. | TRBD2 | TRBJ2-3 | TRBV5-1 | TGCGCCAGCAGCTGGACTAGCGGCACAGATACGCAGTATTTT | CASSWTSGTDTQYF
few | . | TRBJ1-2 | TRBV7-2 | TGTGCCAGCAGCTTAGCCAGGGCCGTGAGGGGCTACACCTTC | CASSLARAVRGYTF
few | . | TRBJ2-3 | TRBV4-1 | TGCGCCAGCAGCCCCTCAGGTGGCCTCCCAGATACGCAGTATTTT | CASSPSGGLPDTQYF
. | TRBD2 | TRBJ2-7 | TRBV27 | TGTGCCAGCAGAGCCACTAGCGGGGGGACCTACGAGCAGTACTTC | CASRATSGGTYEQYF
. | TRBD1 | TRBJ2-5 | TRBV7-6 | TGTGCCAGCAGCTCCCGGGACAGGGAGGAGACCCAGTACTTC | CASSSRDREETQYF
. | . | TRBJ2-5 | TRBV28 | TGTGCCAGCATGACGACAGGCACCGGGGAGACCCAGTACTTC | CASMTTGTGETQYF
few | . | TRBJ1-4 | TRBV29-1 | TGCAGCGTGAGTGGGGCAGCTCCCGCCGATGAAAAACTGTTTTTT | CSVSGAAPADEKLFF